This T cell receptor (beta chain) derives from a study of naive and memory T cell subsets (dated by TCRdb to 2015 to 2018). At the level of the whole study: Sorted naive and memory T cell subsets from peripheral blood were analyzed in the study using a UMI-based, open-source pipeline for TCR alpha and beta sequencing. RNA was DNase-treated and reverse transcribed with TCR constant-region primers, mostly using SuperScript III. The functional CMV T cell responses agreed completely with IgG serology results. Points the paper makes about the study in general: RNA-based TCR counts may be affected by expression changes linked to T cell activation and differentiation. TCR abundance followed a power law whose exponent differed between naive and memory subsets but was consistent across the three individuals. In both CD4 and CD8 cells, the Gini index increased while Shannon and inverse Simpson diversity decreased from naive through CM, EM and EMRA. After error correction, only a single occurrence was seen for over 95% of naive TCR sequences, so much steeper abundance distributions were produced than in memory subsets. Single alpha or beta chain sequences, rather than paired alpha/beta receptors, were used to define clonotypes. The repertoire findings for the naive and memory subsets could not be validated against a ground truth because none was available.

In the case of this clonotype: It lacks a known antigen. No much larger clonotype is one base removed from it; base qualities were not supplied.

Receptor libraries were prepared by UMI-ligation and nested PCR. To cover both TRBC1 and TRBC2, the beta constant-region primer consisted of an equimolar mix of two oligonucleotides. T4 RNA ligase 1 ligated a single-stranded oligonucleotide carrying the SP2 primer and a 12-nucleotide UMI to the cDNA 3' end. The ligated cDNA went through four rounds of PCR with nested alpha and beta constant-region primers together with the SP2 primer. Incubation of the ligation reaction lasted roughly 19-24 hours at 16 degrees C. PCR2 was usually performed as a SYBR Green qPCR and halted at a preset threshold so that over-amplification would not occur. Agencourt AMPure XP magnetic beads were used for all purifications after the first. Libraries were quantified by Qubit and checked on a TapeStation, with a main peak expected near 650 bp. Sequencing of the pooled libraries was done on an Illumina MiSeq using v2 2x251 paired-end kits, which typically yielded about 1-2.3 million reads per sample. Each sample library was pooled at approximately 4 nM, and about 4.5-7% PhiX was included to improve cluster recognition. For the original study's pipeline: Decombinator assigned V and J genes to Demultiplexor-processed FASTQ reads by tag matching, allowing a single base-pair mismatch. Collapsinator used UMIs to correct both sequencing errors and frequency errors arising from PCR heterogeneity. TCRs were translated and CDR3s were extracted from the conserved cysteine to the FGXG phenylalanine by CDR3Translator, with non-productive sequences being flagged. Gini, Shannon entropy and inverse Simpson indices were calculated on repertoires subsampled to equal numbers of UMI-defined TCRs. Power-law fits to clonotype abundance distributions were performed by maximum likelihood within the linear range. Similar UMI counts, unique TCR numbers and clonal distributions were obtained with the pipeline and with MIGEC on one naive CD8 sample. Repertoires were searched for about 7,000 CMV-associated CDR3 sequences compiled from VDJdb and a published dataset. TCRdb reprocessing: public reads trimmed at Q25 with fastp, clones called with MiXCR, in-frame beta chains kept. Identical CDR3 proteins give one entry, which carries the most common genes and DNA. These V and J calls originate from TCRdb's pipeline instead of the authors' own analysis. Counted in this sample were about 85,000 distinct CDR3 sequences; approximately 14% of them appeared once. The ten most abundant clones make up about 0.9% of the sample.

Trimming costs V 0 bases and J 4 bases, and their ends lie 13 bases apart. The CDR3 goes from the cysteine to the phenylalanine over 16 residues. Solely the CDR3 DNA is kept, with 48 bases framed from the first base. CDR1 and CDR2 are read off the germline V gene (reference sequence) as SGHNT and YYREEE. Separate amplification of TCR alpha and beta chain libraries was performed from the second PCR step onward. To determine each donor's CMV status, fresh PBMCs were stimulated overnight with CMV viral lysate, and IFNgamma production from CD4+ T cells was then assessed. Using Miltenyi beads, CD4 T cells were first positively selected, and CD8 T cells were then positively selected from the CD4-negative fraction. Cells were stained for CD3, CD4, CD8, CD45RA, CD27 and a live/dead dye and were sorted on a BD Aria II into four subsets based on CD45RA and CD27. A few healthy volunteers provided blood, and each donor's sample was split into CD4 and CD8 T cells and then further divided into four differentiation subsets. Around 130 ml of peripheral blood was collected from each donor, and PBMC were isolated by Ficoll-Paque PLUS density-gradient centrifugation. The sorted cells were lysed in RLT buffer, after which RNA was extracted using a Qiagen RNeasy kit and kept at -80 degrees C.

This sequence was found in a human donor in good health. The specimen was central memory CD4+ T cells from blood. Interpreted using the paper, the cell subset or site label stands for: central memory, CD45RA- CD27+. This sequence uses TRBV5-4 and TRBJ2-2; no confident D gene assignment can be made. CDR3 region: CASSLARSTATGELFF. The DNA reads TGTGCCAGCAGCTTGGCCAGGAGCACGGCCACCGGGGAGCTGTTTTTT. The variable domain in full, with residues beyond the CDR3 obtained from the reference TRBV5-4 and TRBJ2-2 genes, is ETGVTQSPTHLIKTRGQQVTLRCSSQSGHNTVSWYQQALGQGPQFIFQYYREEENGRGNFPPRFSGLQFPNYSSELNVNALELDDSALYLCASSLARSTATGELFFGEGSRLTVL.